Listed here is a single T cell receptor (beta chain). This entry is derived from a study of T-cell reconstitution after alpha-beta-depleted transplantation in children. Molecular barcoding with unique molecular identifiers was used for the TCRbeta library. Using its own MiXCR run on the PCR reads, TCRdb lists one record per CDR3 protein. The table records 250,000 to 300,000 distinct CDR3 sequences, around 9.6% of them present only once. J gave up 0 bases and V 6 bases, and 11 bases lay outside the gene matches. Germline V lookup: CDR1 DFQATT, CDR2 SNEGSKA (reference sequence). The CDR3 is 15 residues long.

The chain joins TRBV20-1 to TRBJ2-7; TRBD1 aligns across 7 bases. The material sequenced was PBMCs from the stem cell graft donor, taken from the stem cell graft. This clonotype originated in a human donor who donated a stem cell graft to a child with SCID. The CDR3 DNA sequence: TGCAGTGCCATTCCCCCCCGGGACAGCTCCTACGAGCAGTACTTC. Protein product: CSAIPPRDSSYEQYF.